This T cell receptor beta chain appears in the sequencing data of a study of cytomegalovirus exposure and HLA in healthy donors. PCR used 60 Vbeta primers and 13 Jbeta primers. Profiled with immunoSEQ multiplex PCR; TCRdb holds only in-frame clones, not every one. The data hold 100,000 to 130,000 clones, with about four fifths observed a single time. CDR1 MGHDK and CDR2 SYGVNS come from the germline V gene. Germline trimming cut 6 bases from V and 1 base from J; bases unmatched to any gene: 7. This CDR3 contains 16 residues. The chain recombines TRBV25-1 with TRBJ2-2, with TRBD1 matching over 8 bases. The TCR originated in a man aged 25 to 45 in good health and CMV-seropositive. Sequenced: PBMCs. The CDR3 region is CASRAQGQVNTGELFF. DNA of the CDR3: TGTGCCAGCAGGGCCCAGGGACAGGTGAACACCGGGGAGCTGTTTTTT.